This is a list of T cell receptor beta chains from one sample in a study of shared clonotypes between healthy human individuals. The data were produced by immunoSEQ multiplex PCR, yet TCRdb's version contains in-frame clones alone and is incomplete. The sample lists approximately 1,000,000 clones, about 80% seen once, with approximately 0.95% in the top ten. The material sequenced was memory CD4+ T cells from PBMCs. The receptor source for this set is a man aged 18 to 35 in good health. Some clones in this sample may be carry-over from other donors' samples. The CDR3 runs from the conserved cysteine through the conserved F or W. The order of the fields is J gene, V gene, clone size, D gene, CDR3 protein, CDR3 DNA. A D gene is named only where the DNA matches it firmly. Size is omitted from some rows. Given values are once, few, many or a class for expanded clones.

J gene: TRBJ2-6; V gene: TRBV5-5; clone size: NA; D gene: TRBD1; CDR3 protein: CASSSTRQGSGANVLTF; CDR3 DNA: TGTGCCAGCAGCTCGACCCGACAGGGCTCCGGGGCCAACGTCCTGACTTTC
J gene: TRBJ1-1; V gene: TRBV4-1; clone size: many; D gene: NA; CDR3 protein: CASSHPGTRKNTEAFF; CDR3 DNA: TGCGCCAGCAGCCACCCCGGGACGAGGAAGAACACTGAAGCTTTCTTT
J gene: TRBJ2-5; V gene: TRBV6-1; clone size: NA; D gene: TRBD2; CDR3 protein: CASSEVMLAGDETQYF; CDR3 DNA: TGTGCCAGCAGTGAAGTCATGTTAGCGGGAGATGAGACCCAGTACTTC
J gene: TRBJ2-1; V gene: TRBV9; clone size: NA; D gene: TRBD2; CDR3 protein: CASSVTSGLAYNEQFF; CDR3 DNA: TGTGCCAGCAGCGTAACCTCGGGACTAGCCTACAATGAGCAGTTCTTC
J gene: TRBJ1-5; V gene: TRBV5-1; clone size: many; D gene: NA; CDR3 protein: CASSPGIIGNQPQHF; CDR3 DNA: TGCGCCAGCAGCCCAGGGATAATAGGCAATCAGCCCCAGCATTTT
J gene: TRBJ2-5; V gene: TRBV5-6; clone size: NA; D gene: TRBD1; CDR3 protein: CASSALTGTQETQYF; CDR3 DNA: TGTGCCAGCAGCGCCCTGACAGGGACCCAAGAGACCCAGTACTTC
J gene: TRBJ1-1; V gene: TRBV5-1; clone size: NA; D gene: NA; CDR3 protein: CASSPGRMNTEAFF; CDR3 DNA: TGCGCCAGCAGCCCGGGACGGATGAACACTGAAGCTTTCTTT
J gene: TRBJ1-5; V gene: TRBV6-1; clone size: once; D gene: TRBD1; CDR3 protein: CASSEGRDRGARNQPQHF; CDR3 DNA: TGTGCCAGCAGTGAAGGTCGGGACAGGGGGGCTCGCAATCAGCCCCAGCATTTT
J gene: TRBJ2-7; V gene: TRBV19; clone size: few; D gene: NA; CDR3 protein: CATRDGSSYEQYF; CDR3 DNA: TGTGCCACCCGGGACGGGAGCTCCTACGAGCAGTACTTC
J gene: TRBJ2-1; V gene: TRBV5-1; clone size: NA; D gene: NA; CDR3 protein: CASSPGDGYNEQFF; CDR3 DNA: TGCGCCAGCAGCCCCGGGGACGGCTACAATGAGCAGTTCTTC
J gene: TRBJ1-1; V gene: TRBV6-5; clone size: many; D gene: TRBD1; CDR3 protein: CASSQRQGGAFF; CDR3 DNA: TGTGCCAGCAGTCAACGACAGGGGGGCGCTTTCTTT
J gene: TRBJ2-4; V gene: TRBV4-3; clone size: NA; D gene: NA; CDR3 protein: CASSQGTVMGIQYF; CDR3 DNA: TGCGCCAGCAGCCAAGGGACAGTGATGGGCATTCAGTACTTC
J gene: TRBJ1-5; V gene: TRBV28; clone size: NA; D gene: TRBD1; CDR3 protein: CASGTGGAVQPQHF; CDR3 DNA: TGTGCCAGCGGGACAGGGGGCGCGGTTCAGCCCCAGCATTTT
J gene: TRBJ1-2; V gene: TRBV4-2; clone size: NA; D gene: NA; CDR3 protein: CASSQDDQTYGYTF; CDR3 DNA: TGTGCCAGCAGCCAAGATGACCAAACCTATGGCTACACCTTC
J gene: TRBJ1-1; V gene: TRBV2; clone size: NA; D gene: TRBD1; CDR3 protein: CASSGDSPEAFF; CDR3 DNA: TGTGCCAGCAGTGGGGACAGCCCTGAAGCTTTCTTT
J gene: TRBJ2-2; V gene: TRBV28; clone size: few; D gene: NA; CDR3 protein: CASSTPGAGELFF; CDR3 DNA: TGTGCCAGCAGTACTCCAGGGGCCGGGGAGCTGTTTTTT
J gene: TRBJ2-7; V gene: TRBV18; clone size: NA; D gene: NA; CDR3 protein: CASSLNLEYEQYF; CDR3 DNA: TGTGCCAGCTCACTCAATCTCGAGTACGAGCAGTACTTC
J gene: TRBJ1-6; V gene: TRBV4-2; clone size: NA; D gene: NA; CDR3 protein: CASSQEGAVSPLHF; CDR3 DNA: TGTGCCAGCAGCCAAGAGGGCGCGGTGTCACCCCTCCACTTT
J gene: TRBJ2-5; V gene: TRBV7-7; clone size: NA; D gene: NA; CDR3 protein: CASSLAPTEGETQYF; CDR3 DNA: TGTGCCAGCAGCTTAGCCCCGACAGAAGGAGAGACCCAGTACTTC
J gene: TRBJ1-4; V gene: TRBV4-3; clone size: NA; D gene: NA; CDR3 protein: CASSQVGSGRGKLFF; CDR3 DNA: TGCGCCAGCAGCCAAGTCGGGTCCGGGCGGGGAAAACTGTTTTTT
J gene: TRBJ1-5; V gene: TRBV18; clone size: NA; D gene: NA; CDR3 protein: CASSQARDQPQHF; CDR3 DNA: TGTGCCAGCTCACAAGCGAGGGATCAGCCCCAGCATTTT
J gene: TRBJ2-3; V gene: TRBV18; clone size: NA; D gene: NA; CDR3 protein: CASSPRVSADTQYF; CDR3 DNA: TGTGCCAGCTCACCCAGGGTTTCGGCAGATACGCAGTATTTT
J gene: TRBJ2-7; V gene: TRBV7-8; clone size: NA; D gene: NA; CDR3 protein: CASSLLGGSSYEQYF; CDR3 DNA: TGTGCCAGCAGCTTACTAGGGGGTAGCTCCTACGAGCAGTACTTC
J gene: TRBJ2-5; V gene: TRBV7-7; clone size: NA; D gene: NA; CDR3 protein: CASSLRARETQYF; CDR3 DNA: TGTGCCAGCAGCTTACGGGCTCGGGAGACCCAGTACTTC
J gene: TRBJ1-5; V gene: TRBV28; clone size: NA; D gene: NA; CDR3 protein: CASKGVNQPQHF; CDR3 DNA: TGTGCCAGCAAGGGGGTTAATCAGCCCCAGCATTTT
J gene: TRBJ1-2; V gene: TRBV5-1; clone size: NA; D gene: NA; CDR3 protein: CASSLAGSRYGYTF; CDR3 DNA: TGCGCCAGCAGCTTGGCCGGGAGCCGCTATGGCTACACCTTC
J gene: TRBJ2-7; V gene: TRBV5-1; clone size: NA; D gene: NA; CDR3 protein: CASSLVGTFSYEQYF; CDR3 DNA: TGCGCCAGCAGCTTGGTGGGTACATTCTCCTACGAGCAGTACTTC
J gene: TRBJ2-2; V gene: TRBV5-1; clone size: NA; D gene: TRBD2; CDR3 protein: CASSRASGRITGELFF; CDR3 DNA: TGCGCCAGCAGCCGCGCTAGCGGGAGGATTACCGGGGAGCTGTTTTTT
J gene: TRBJ2-3; V gene: TRBV7-2; clone size: NA; D gene: NA; CDR3 protein: CASSLAPGSTDTQYF; CDR3 DNA: TGTGCCAGCAGCTTAGCTCCAGGGAGTACGGATACGCAGTATTTT
J gene: TRBJ2-7; V gene: TRBV28; clone size: few; D gene: NA; CDR3 protein: CASNTPRTVYEQYF; CDR3 DNA: TGTGCCAGCAATACCCCCCGGACAGTCTACGAGCAGTACTTC
J gene: TRBJ1-1; V gene: TRBV29-1; clone size: NA; D gene: TRBD1; CDR3 protein: CSAGQGKNTEAFF; CDR3 DNA: TGCAGCGCGGGACAGGGGAAGAACACTGAAGCTTTCTTT
J gene: TRBJ2-3; V gene: TRBV4-3; clone size: NA; D gene: NA; CDR3 protein: CASSQVYLGAGGADTQYF; CDR3 DNA: TGCGCCAGCAGCCAAGTTTATTTAGGGGCTGGGGGCGCAGATACGCAGTATTTT
J gene: TRBJ2-7; V gene: TRBV5-1; clone size: NA; D gene: NA; CDR3 protein: CASSSTGNSYEQYF; CDR3 DNA: TGCGCCAGCAGCTCCACAGGGAACTCCTACGAGCAGTACTTC
J gene: TRBJ1-5; V gene: TRBV5-1; clone size: NA; D gene: TRBD1; CDR3 protein: CASSLGTDQPQHF; CDR3 DNA: TGCGCCAGCAGCCTCGGGACAGATCAGCCCCAGCATTTT
J gene: TRBJ2-1; V gene: TRBV11-2; clone size: NA; D gene: TRBD2; CDR3 protein: CASSSLAGGVDEQFF; CDR3 DNA: TGTGCCAGCAGCTCTCTAGCGGGAGGCGTCGATGAGCAGTTCTTC
J gene: TRBJ1-1; V gene: TRBV19; clone size: NA; D gene: NA; CDR3 protein: CASSPGAYRARNTEAFF; CDR3 DNA: TGTGCCAGTAGCCCAGGGGCCTACAGGGCTAGGAACACTGAAGCTTTCTTT
J gene: TRBJ1-4; V gene: TRBV7-6; clone size: NA; D gene: TRBD1; CDR3 protein: CASSFRQGGGEKLFF; CDR3 DNA: TGTGCCAGCAGCTTTCGACAGGGCGGAGGTGAAAAACTGTTTTTT
J gene: TRBJ1-4; V gene: TRBV2; clone size: NA; D gene: NA; CDR3 protein: CASSFDRPATNEKLFF; CDR3 DNA: TGTGCCAGCAGTTTTGACAGACCGGCAACTAATGAAAAACTGTTTTTT
J gene: TRBJ1-5; V gene: TRBV30; clone size: NA; D gene: NA; CDR3 protein: CAWSVASQNQPQHF; CDR3 DNA: TGTGCCTGGAGTGTAGCCAGTCAAAATCAGCCCCAGCATTTT
J gene: TRBJ2-5; V gene: TRBV11-1; clone size: NA; D gene: NA; CDR3 protein: CASSLAMGNQETQYF; CDR3 DNA: TGTGCCAGCAGCTTAGCGATGGGGAACCAAGAGACCCAGTACTTC
J gene: TRBJ2-5; V gene: TRBV7-3; clone size: few; D gene: TRBD2; CDR3 protein: CASSPGLAPETQYF; CDR3 DNA: TGTGCCAGCAGCCCTGGACTAGCCCCCGAGACCCAGTACTTC
J gene: TRBJ1-1; V gene: TRBV28; clone size: few; D gene: NA; CDR3 protein: CASSDPSRNTEAFF; CDR3 DNA: TGTGCCAGCAGTGACCCCTCACGGAACACTGAAGCTTTCTTT
J gene: TRBJ2-7; V gene: TRBV18; clone size: NA; D gene: TRBD2; CDR3 protein: CASSRGLADYEQYF; CDR3 DNA: TGTGCCAGCTCACGCGGACTAGCGGACTACGAGCAGTACTTC
J gene: TRBJ1-5; V gene: TRBV7-8; clone size: NA; D gene: TRBD1; CDR3 protein: CASSSQGQFNQPQHF; CDR3 DNA: TGTGCCAGCAGCTCACAGGGACAGTTCAATCAGCCCCAGCATTTT
J gene: TRBJ2-2; V gene: TRBV5-6; clone size: NA; D gene: NA; CDR3 protein: CASRWQGKPTGELFF; CDR3 DNA: TGTGCGAGCAGATGGCAGGGTAAACCCACCGGGGAGCTGTTTTTT
J gene: TRBJ1-5; V gene: TRBV2; clone size: NA; D gene: NA; CDR3 protein: CASSDWGSNQPQHF; CDR3 DNA: TGTGCCAGCAGTGACTGGGGTAGCAATCAGCCCCAGCATTTT
J gene: TRBJ2-5; V gene: TRBV7-9; clone size: once; D gene: TRBD2; CDR3 protein: CAGGLAGEETQYF; CDR3 DNA: TGTGCCGGGGGACTAGCGGGAGAAGAGACCCAGTACTTC
J gene: TRBJ2-3; V gene: TRBV18; clone size: NA; D gene: TRBD2; CDR3 protein: CASSSLLAGASTDTQYF; CDR3 DNA: TGTGCCAGCTCATCACTTCTAGCGGGAGCGAGCACAGATACGCAGTATTTT
J gene: TRBJ1-4; V gene: TRBV7-9; clone size: NA; D gene: NA; CDR3 protein: CASSLVDGAATNEKLFF; CDR3 DNA: TGTGCCAGCAGCTTAGTTGACGGGGCTGCAACTAATGAAAAACTGTTTTTT
J gene: TRBJ2-7; V gene: TRBV4-1; clone size: NA; D gene: TRBD1; CDR3 protein: CASSQDLFARTGRYEQYF; CDR3 DNA: TGCGCCAGCAGCCAAGATCTCTTCGCAAGGACAGGGCGCTACGAGCAGTACTTC
J gene: TRBJ2-7; V gene: TRBV28; clone size: NA; D gene: NA; CDR3 protein: CASTPGRAYEQYF; CDR3 DNA: TGTGCCAGCACCCCTGGGCGGGCCTACGAGCAGTACTTC
J gene: TRBJ2-1; V gene: TRBV20-1; clone size: NA; D gene: NA; CDR3 protein: CSAQEVSEFF; CDR3 DNA: TGCAGTGCCCAAGAAGTTTCAGAGTTCTTC
J gene: TRBJ2-1; V gene: TRBV9; clone size: NA; D gene: NA; CDR3 protein: CASSVEIRDTYNEQFF; CDR3 DNA: TGTGCCAGCAGCGTAGAAATCCGGGACACCTACAATGAGCAGTTCTTC
J gene: TRBJ1-3; V gene: TRBV10-3; clone size: NA; D gene: NA; CDR3 protein: CAISDEGAGNTIYF; CDR3 DNA: TGTGCCATCAGTGATGAGGGGGCTGGAAACACCATATATTTT
J gene: TRBJ2-1; V gene: TRBV11-2; clone size: NA; D gene: NA; CDR3 protein: CASSLAAISYNEQFF; CDR3 DNA: TGTGCCAGCAGCTTAGCAGCGATCTCCTACAATGAGCAGTTCTTC
J gene: TRBJ2-4; V gene: TRBV6-5; clone size: NA; D gene: NA; CDR3 protein: CASSYSNIQYF; CDR3 DNA: TGTGCCAGCAGTTATAGTAACATTCAGTACTTC
J gene: TRBJ2-6; V gene: TRBV9; clone size: once; D gene: TRBD1; CDR3 protein: CASSTNLDRGITGANVLTF; CDR3 DNA: TGTGCCAGCAGCACCAACCTCGACAGGGGAATAACCGGGGCCAACGTCCTGACTTTC
J gene: TRBJ2-7; V gene: TRBV9; clone size: NA; D gene: NA; CDR3 protein: CASSVSPGQGFYEQYF; CDR3 DNA: TGTGCCAGCAGCGTATCACCGGGACAAGGATTCTACGAGCAGTACTTC
J gene: TRBJ1-2; V gene: TRBV28; clone size: few; D gene: NA; CDR3 protein: CASSKVPNYGYTF; CDR3 DNA: TGTGCCAGCAGCAAGGTACCTAACTATGGCTACACCTTC
J gene: TRBJ1-2; V gene: TRBV6-6; clone size: NA; D gene: TRBD1; CDR3 protein: CASSYSSGTGGHGYTF; CDR3 DNA: TGTGCCAGCAGTTACTCTTCCGGGACAGGGGGCCATGGCTACACCTTC